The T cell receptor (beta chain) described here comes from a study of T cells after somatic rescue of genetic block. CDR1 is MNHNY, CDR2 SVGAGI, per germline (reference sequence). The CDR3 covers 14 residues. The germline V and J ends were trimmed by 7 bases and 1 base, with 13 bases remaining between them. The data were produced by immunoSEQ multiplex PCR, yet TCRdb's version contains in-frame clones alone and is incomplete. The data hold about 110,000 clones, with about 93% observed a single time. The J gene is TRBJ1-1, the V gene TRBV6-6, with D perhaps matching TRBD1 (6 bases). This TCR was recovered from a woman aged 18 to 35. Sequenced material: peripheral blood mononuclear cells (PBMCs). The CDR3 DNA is TGTGCCAGCATTCTAACGACAGGGAACACTGAAGCTTTCTTT. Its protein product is CASILTTGNTEAFF.